This is a list of T cell receptor beta chains from one sample in a study of regulatory T cells in long-lasting Graves disease. TCRdb recomputed calls from the multiplex PCR reads with MiXCR, one row per CDR3 protein. Of hundreds of thousands of distinct CDR3 sequences in the sample, 16% were seen once. The data were also submitted as part of a second study, on T cells in Graves' hyperthyroidism and ophthalmopathy.

The sample in question was peripheral blood mononuclear cells (PBMCs), obtained at new diagnosis, from a patient treated with antithyroid drugs. All receptors come from a man aged 35-49 years with Graves disease. Both conserved end residues are trimmed from each CDR3.

>TRBV19|TRBJ2-5
ASSNAAETQY
>TRBV5-1|TRBJ2-7
ASSLETGKDYEQY
>TRBV4-1|TRBJ1-4
ASSQDRGEKLF
>TRBV28|TRBJ2-7
ASTLRQGAQY
>TRBV6-2/TRBV6-3|TRBJ2-2
ARGLGDFAGTGELF
>TRBV12-3/TRBV12-4|TRBJ1-1
ASNDRGNTEAF
>TRBV29-1|TRBJ2-7
SVEDRGRGAKYEQY
>TRBV20-1|TRBJ2-3
SARQGWTSTDTQY
>TRBV27|TRBJ2-7
ASPIGDGTSEQY
>TRBV20-1|TRBJ2-1
SARTQSGLLYNEQF
>TRBV20-1|TRBJ2-1
SAILGGGYNEQF
>TRBV2|TRBJ2-2
ASRYSGELF
>TRBV2|TRBJ2-1
ASSLQGHEQF
>TRBV20-1|TRBJ1-5
SARPRQGWNQPQH
>TRBV7-9|TRBJ1-5
ASSLIGPNQPQH
>TRBV5-1|TRBJ2-1
ASSPGPGEPYNEQF
>TRBV28|TRBJ2-7
ASSLPGTALYEQY
>TRBV5-4|TRBJ2-5
ASSLKGGRQETQY
>TRBV6-1|.
ASYRALRGEAF
>TRBV20-1|TRBJ2-7
SARDWLVRGEQY
>TRBV20-1|TRBJ2-7
SASPPTSSYEQY
>TRBV9|TRBJ2-1
ASSVFDSSNEQF
>TRBV5-1|TRBJ2-5
ASSMQGAQETQY
>TRBV28|TRBJ2-7
ASSAGQAPYEQY
>TRBV24-1|TRBJ1-2
ATSSGDRAHGYT
>TRBV12-3/TRBV12-4|TRBJ2-5
ASSLWRDQETRY
>TRBV7-9|TRBJ2-7
ASSLGTGQDYEQY
>TRBV7-9|TRBJ2-1
ASSPSVVEQF
>TRBV6-2/TRBV6-3|TRBJ2-4
ASSYRSGSGNIQY
>TRBV18|TRBJ2-1
ASSPETSGGGYNEQF
>TRBV6-5|TRBJ2-1
ASSYARKKGQGSYNEQF
>TRBV6-2/TRBV6-3|TRBJ2-5
ASSSRVETQY
>TRBV7-2|TRBJ2-1
ASSSTGLAGVSSYNEQF
>TRBV3-1|.
ASSHNLGQETQY
>TRBV7-6|TRBJ2-1
ASSLVPSGGAFEQF
>TRBV5-1|TRBJ2-5
ASSLQRRGGEETQY
>TRBV18|TRBJ1-5
ASSTLVSNQPQH
>TRBV20-1|TRBJ1-1
SANNRGWAEAF
>TRBV12-3/TRBV12-4|TRBJ2-3
ASSLYWTSGGESTDTQY
>TRBV7-8|TRBJ2-3
ASSLEGLASSLGDTQY
>TRBV2|TRBJ1-6
ASRRQDNSPLH
>TRBV2|TRBJ1-4
ASSEAGGTLF
>TRBV7-8|TRBJ1-5
ASSSSWAQEDRVWQPQH
>TRBV11-3|TRBJ2-5
ASSSGQGRETQY
>TRBV5-5|TRBJ1-1
ASSLQWSAEREAF
>TRBV5-1|TRBJ2-7
ASSGRGALSYEQY
>TRBV2|TRBJ2-2
ASSGTSNTGELF
>TRBV10-3|TRBJ2-7
AISGTPDYEQY
>TRBV28|TRBJ1-5
ASTTASNQPQH
>TRBV5-1|TRBJ1-1
ASSQGPENTEAF
>TRBV28|TRBJ1-1
ASSRPLTGGNTEAF
>TRBV20-1|TRBJ1-5
SARPIRGNQPQH
>TRBV7-9|TRBJ2-1
ASSPISGEQF
>TRBV6-5|TRBJ1-2
ASSSWSGTGHGYT
>TRBV7-3|TRBJ2-3
ASSLYPASTDTQY